This TCR beta chain is drawn from a study of blood T cell repertoires in COVID-19. The CDR3 contains 12 residues. Per the germline V gene, CDR1 is MDHEN and CDR2 is SYDVKM. Original processing methods: Cell counts per sample came from amplifying reference gene primers. Using immunoSEQ multiplex PCR, the repertoire was profiled, and TCRdb retains in-frame clones only, with some absent. That table is the source of V, J and clone size, and D and trimming were worked out from the DNA. The sample carries 210,000 or so clones, around nine tenths recorded once. Sequencing was performed on PBMCs or T cells enriched from blood (not recorded which). The V call is TRBV28, the J call TRBJ1-1, with TRBD1 identical over 7 bases. This sequence was found in a man aged 25-45 years who had recovered from COVID-19. CDR3 sequence reads: CVTGRTVGEAFF. The DNA of the CDR3 is TGTGTGACAGGGCGAACCGTGGGTGAAGCTTTCTTT.